Below, 11 T cell receptor beta chains from the same sample are listed, as sequenced in a study of cytomegalovirus exposure and HLA in healthy donors. The PCR contained 60 Vbeta and 13 Jbeta primers. Libraries were prepared by immunoSEQ multiplex PCR; TCRdb keeps only in-frame clonotypes and omits some of them. The repertoire holds around 120,000 clones, with roughly four fifths as singletons. The sample taken for sequencing was PBMCs. The receptor set was obtained from a girl aged 2-10 years in good health and CMV-seronegative.

The rearrangement uses TRBV7-9 and TRBJ1-6, with 9 bases identical to TRBD1. V trimming: 5 bases; J trimming: 4 bases; junction bases outside the gene matches: 6. CDR1 is SEHNR, CDR2 FQNEAQ, per germline (reference sequence). This CDR3 spans 16 amino acids. Here the CDR3 DNA reads TGTGCCAGCAGCATGGGACAGGGATTTTATAATTCACCCCTCCACTTT. It yields the protein CASSMGQGFYNSPLHF.

The chain is built from TRBV28 and TRBJ1-1; D might be TRBD1 (5 bases). Germline loops: CDR1 MDHEN, CDR2 SYDVKM. This CDR3 comprises 13 residues. The V gene lost 3 bases and the J gene lost 3 bases, with 8 bases spanning the gap. This CDR3 is CASSLSGDTEAFF. The CDR3 DNA is TGTGCCAGCAGTTTGTCGGGGGACACTGAAGCTTTCTTT.

The J gene is TRBJ1-1, the V gene TRBV4-1; a weak D match, TRBD1 (5 bases). Germline V lookup: CDR1 MGHRA, CDR2 YSYEKL. CDR3 length equals 14 residues. V was cut by 1 base and J by 4 bases, with 10 bases left in between. CDR3 sequence reads: CASSQVDRPTEAFF. The CDR3 DNA follows: TGCGCCAGCAGCCAAGTCGACAGACCCACTGAAGCTTTCTTT.

The chain has TRBV5-1 and TRBJ2-7; 9 nucleotides align to TRBD1. The germline CDR1 and CDR2 sequences are SGHRS and YFSETQ. There are 15 residues in the CDR3. V shed 4 bases and J 3 bases; nucleotides not matched to a gene: 8. The CDR3 spells CASSTGQGSVYEQYF. The CDR3 nucleotides read TGCGCCAGCAGCACGGGACAGGGTTCAGTCTACGAGCAGTACTTC.

The chain is built from TRBV27 and TRBJ1-1; 7 bases align to TRBD1. Germline V gene sequence: CDR1 MNHEY, CDR2 SMNVEV (reference sequence). Trimming at V came to 6 bases and at J to 2 bases, leaving 9 bases not matched to a gene. The CDR3 extends over 15 amino acids. The DNA for the CDR3 is TGTGCCAGCAGCCGCCGGGACAGCCCCAACACTGAAGCTTTCTTT. This codes for CASSRRDSPNTEAFF.

The rearrangement uses TRBV2 and TRBJ2-5; D may be TRBD2 (6 bases). This CDR3 is built from 14 residues. The germline gives CDR1 SNHLY, CDR2 FYNNEI. With 4 bases removed from V and 3 bases from J, the gap between germline ends came to 12 bases. The CDR3 loop reads CASSVQRAKETQYF. The CDR3, as DNA: TGTGCCAGCAGTGTGCAGCGGGCAAAAGAGACCCAGTACTTC.

The chain combines TRBV19 with TRBJ1-6, with TRBD1 matching 8 bases. This CDR3 is built from 14 residues. CDR1 and CDR2 from the germline V gene are LNHDA and SQIVND (reference sequence). Germline trimming cut 7 bases from V and 9 bases from J; bases unmatched to any gene: 8. The CDR3 loop is CASTRQGQGSPLHF. Here the CDR3 DNA reads TGTGCCAGTACCCGACAGGGGCAGGGTTCACCCCTCCACTTT. Supplemented by reference TRBV19 and TRBJ1-6, the full variable domain reads DGGITQSPKYLFRKEGQNVTLSCEQNLNHDAMYWYRQDPGQGLRLIYYSQIVNDFQKGDIAEGYSVSREKKESFPLTVTSAQKNPTAFYLCASTRQGQGSPLHFGNGTRLTVT.

A few counts support this clone. CDR3 residues: CASSDELNSPLHF. The CDR3 DNA is TGTGCCAGCAGTGACGAACTGAATTCACCCCTCCACTTT. The chain joins TRBV2 to TRBJ1-6, with D unclear. V lost 3 bases to trimming and J lost 7 bases, with 7 bases between them. This CDR3 comprises 13 residues. Germline loops: CDR1 SNHLY, CDR2 FYNNEI. The variable domain in full, with the rest retrieved from reference TRBV2 and TRBJ1-6, is EPEVTQTPSHQVTQMGQEVILRCVPISNHLYFYWYRQILGQKVEFLVSFYNNEISEKSEIFDDQFSVERPDGSNFTLKIRSTKLEDSAMYFCASSDELNSPLHFGNGTRLTVT.

A single count supports this clone. The chain has TRBV5-8 and TRBJ1-1; TRBD1 agrees at 8 bases. The CDR3 totals 16 residues. The V segment lost 2 bases and the J segment 4 bases; nucleotides outside the gene matches: 10. Germline lookup yields CDR1 SGHTS and CDR2 YDEGEE. The CDR3 is CASSLRQGALGTEAFF. CDR3 nucleotides: TGTGCCAGCAGCTTAAGGCAGGGGGCCCTAGGCACTGAAGCTTTCTTT.

V and J are TRBV10-3 and TRBJ1-1; weak D call: TRBD1 (6 bases). The germline V gene encodes CDR1 ENHRY and CDR2 SYGVKD. This CDR3 has 14 residues. Trimming stripped 5 bases from V and 3 bases from J, with 13 bases between. In DNA form, the CDR3 reads TGTGCCATCAGTCAGGGGCGGGGGGACACTGAAGCTTTCTTT. It specifies CAISQGRGDTEAFF.

This clone appeared a few times. In DNA form, the CDR3 reads TGTGCCAGCAGTGTCGACAGGGGGCCCTACGAGCAGTACTTC. Protein product: CASSVDRGPYEQYF. This chain connects TRBV27 to TRBJ2-7; 10 bases fit TRBD1. Losses at the gene ends were 5 bases for V and 2 bases for J; bases not matched to a gene: 3. The CDR3 contains 14 residues. In germline, CDR1 is MNHEY, CDR2 SMNVEV (reference sequence).